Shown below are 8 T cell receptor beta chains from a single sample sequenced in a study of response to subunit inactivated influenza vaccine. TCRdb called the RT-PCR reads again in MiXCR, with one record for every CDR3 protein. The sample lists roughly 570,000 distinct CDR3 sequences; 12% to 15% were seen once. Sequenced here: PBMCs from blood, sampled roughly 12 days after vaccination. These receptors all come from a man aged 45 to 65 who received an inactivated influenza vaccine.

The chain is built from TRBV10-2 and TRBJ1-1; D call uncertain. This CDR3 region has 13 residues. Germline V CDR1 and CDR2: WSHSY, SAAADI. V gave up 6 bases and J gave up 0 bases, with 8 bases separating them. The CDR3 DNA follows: TGCGCCAGCAGGGTATCCTTGAACACTGAAGCTTTCTTT. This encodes CASRVSLNTEAFF.

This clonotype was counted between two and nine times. This chain's CDR3 is CSARDGDGPYEQYF. CDR3 sequence (DNA): TGCAGTGCTAGAGATGGGGACGGCCCCTACGAGCAGTACTTC. The chain has TRBV20-1 and TRBJ2-7; D possibly uses TRBD1 or TRBD2 (5 bases each). Trimming took 0 bases from V and 2 from J, leaving 11 bases between them. The CDR3 extends over 14 amino acids. Germline CDR1 and CDR2: DFQATT and SNEGSKA (reference sequence).

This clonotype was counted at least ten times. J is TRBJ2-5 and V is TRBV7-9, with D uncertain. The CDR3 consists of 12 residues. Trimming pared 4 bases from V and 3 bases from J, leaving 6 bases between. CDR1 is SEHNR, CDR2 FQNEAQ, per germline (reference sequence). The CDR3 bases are TGTGCCAGCAGCTCCGTTGAAGAGACCCAGTACTTC. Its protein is CASSSVEETQYF.

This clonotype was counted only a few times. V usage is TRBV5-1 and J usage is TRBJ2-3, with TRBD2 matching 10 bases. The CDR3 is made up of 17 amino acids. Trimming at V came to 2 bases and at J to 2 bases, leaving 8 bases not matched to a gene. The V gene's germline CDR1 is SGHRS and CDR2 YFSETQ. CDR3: CASSFGASGGYTDTQYF. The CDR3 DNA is TGCGCCAGCAGCTTCGGGGCTAGCGGGGGCTACACAGATACGCAGTATTTT.

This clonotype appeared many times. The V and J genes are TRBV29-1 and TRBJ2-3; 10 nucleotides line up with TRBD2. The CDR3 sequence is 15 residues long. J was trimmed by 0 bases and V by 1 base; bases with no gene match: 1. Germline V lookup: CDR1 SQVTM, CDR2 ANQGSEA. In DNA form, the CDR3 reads TGCAGCGTTGAAGGACTAGCGGGTAGCACAGATACGCAGTATTTT. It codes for CSVEGLAGSTDTQYF.

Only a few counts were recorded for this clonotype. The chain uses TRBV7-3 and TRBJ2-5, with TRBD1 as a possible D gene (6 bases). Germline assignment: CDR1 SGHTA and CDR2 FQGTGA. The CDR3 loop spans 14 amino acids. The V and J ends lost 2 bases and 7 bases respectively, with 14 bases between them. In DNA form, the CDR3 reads TGTGCCAGCAGCTTAGGTACAGGGTTTACGACCCAGTACTTC. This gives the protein CASSLGTGFTTQYF.

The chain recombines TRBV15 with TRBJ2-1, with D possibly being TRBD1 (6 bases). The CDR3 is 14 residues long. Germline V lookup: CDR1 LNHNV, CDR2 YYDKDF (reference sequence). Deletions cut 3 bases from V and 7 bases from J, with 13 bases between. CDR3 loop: CATSSTQDSNEQFF. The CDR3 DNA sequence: TGTGCCACCAGCAGTACTCAGGACAGTAATGAGCAGTTCTTC.

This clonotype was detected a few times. CDR3 nucleotides: TGCGCCAGCAGCAAGGAAGGGGGGCTCTACGAGCAGTACTTC. Residues: CASSKEGGLYEQYF. The rearrangement links TRBV5-1 to TRBJ2-7; either TRBD1 or TRBD2 may supply D (6 bases each). With 4 bases removed from V and 3 bases from J, the gap between germline ends came to 14 bases. The CDR3 has 14 amino acids. The germline V gene encodes CDR1 SGHRS and CDR2 YFSETQ.